This TCR beta chain was captured by sequencing in a study of blood T cell repertoires in COVID-19. Study overall: Collection of acute and convalescent COVID-19 samples took place in the United States, Italy and Spain. PBMCs, B-cell-depleted T cells, or T cells provided the cDNA or gDNA that made up the material.

Study members were between about 18 and 95 years old and lived in fewer than 30 US regions. Researchers sorted participants into cohorts using their self-reported clinical history. Method: immunoSEQ multiplex PCR; TCRdb's copy keeps in-frame clones and lacks some. The repertoire holds 210,000 or so clones, with 70% to 85% as singletons. The sequenced sample consisted of PBMCs or T cells enriched from blood (not recorded which). This sequence was found in a man between 60 and 70 years old who had recovered from COVID-19.

CDR3 in amino acids: CASSPHGLAGGLHEQYF. The CDR3 nucleotides read TGTGCCAGCTCACCACATGGACTAGCGGGGGGGCTTCACGAGCAGTACTTC. V gene TRBV18 combines with J gene TRBJ2-7; 15 bases match TRBD2. The V and J ends lost 1 base and 5 bases, in that order; junction bases with no gene match: 6. The CDR3 loop spans 17 amino acids. Germline CDR1 KGHSH, CDR2 LQKENI.